These 20 T cell receptor beta chains share one sample of origin, sequenced in a study of preoperative IRX-2 immunotherapy in early breast cancer. Produced via immunoSEQ multiplex PCR; TCRdb's table is partial and in-frame only. This table holds tens of thousands of clones, roughly 82% found once. Regarding treatment: preoperative locoregional IRX-2 cytokine immunotherapy. Sequenced material: lymph node tissue, taken after IRX-2 immunotherapy. Receptors were obtained from a human donor with breast cancer.

This clone was detected a few times. The chain employs TRBV19 and TRBJ1-5; TRBD1 matches 10 bases. CDR1 is LNHDA and CDR2 is SQIVND in the germline V gene (reference sequence). The CDR3 sequence is 15 residues long. V lost 4 bases and J lost 4; bases outside the gene matches: 4. CDR3 bases: TGTGCCAGTAGTACTATGGGACAGGGGAATCAGCCCCAGCATTTT. It is translated as CASSTMGQGNQPQHF.

This chain uses TRBV6-8 with TRBJ1-2; D unclear. Germline V gene data show CDR1 as MNHGY and CDR2 as SAAAGT. The CDR3 has 13 amino acids. V lost 6 bases and J 4 bases, leaving 12 bases between the germline ends. CDR3 DNA sequence: TGTGCCAGCAGGGTGACGGAATTCTATGGCTACACCTTC. It codes for CASRVTEFYGYTF.

The chain employs TRBV10-3 and TRBJ2-2; D is tentatively TRBD1 or TRBD2 (5 bases each). Germline CDR1 ENHRY, CDR2 SYGVKD. The CDR3 has 15 amino acids. Deletions cut 2 bases from V and 4 bases from J, with 11 bases between. The CDR3 protein is CAISERGAPTGELFF. CDR3 coding DNA: TGTGCCATCAGTGAGAGGGGAGCACCCACCGGGGAGCTGTTTTTT.

V gene TRBV28 combines with J gene TRBJ2-2, with TRBD2 identical over 12 bases. CDR1 is MDHEN, CDR2 SYDVKM, per germline. The CDR3 is 15 amino acids. V was pared by 5 bases and J by 5 bases, with 3 bases of the junction left unmatched. For the CDR3, the DNA is TGTGCCAGCAGTAGACTAGCGGGGGTGACCGGGGAGCTGTTTTTT. This sequence encodes CASSRLAGVTGELFF.

This chain links TRBV5-1 with TRBJ2-3, with 7 positions matching TRBD1. Germline assignment: CDR1 SGHRS and CDR2 YFSETQ. V lost 3 bases, J lost 3 bases, and 4 bases stayed unmatched. CDR3 length: 14 residues. As DNA, the CDR3 is TGCGCCAGCAGCTCCACGACAGGGACAGATACGCAGTATTTT. Its protein product is CASSSTTGTDTQYF.

This sequence joins TRBV9 and TRBJ1-2; 7 nucleotides align to TRBD1. The CDR3 covers 16 residues. Germline V CDR1 and CDR2: SGDLS, YYNGEE. Germline trimming cut 0 bases from V and 5 bases from J; bases unmatched to any gene: 10. The CDR3 coding sequence is TGTGCCAGCAGCGTAGCTGAGGGGGCGCGTAGGTATGGCTACACCTTC. As protein: CASSVAEGARRYGYTF.

This clone showed up just a few times. The chain is built from TRBV6-8 and TRBJ2-2; D is undetermined. This CDR3 is 13 amino acids long. CDR1 is MNHGY, CDR2 SAAAGT, per germline. Trimming pared 4 bases from V and 1 base from J, leaving 4 bases between. CDR3 region: CASSSQNTGELFF. The CDR3 bases are TGTGCCAGCAGTTCACAGAACACCGGGGAGCTGTTTTTT.

The rearrangement uses TRBV14 and TRBJ2-3, with D perhaps matching TRBD1 or TRBD2 (5 bases each). Germline assignment: CDR1 SGHDN and CDR2 FVKESK. V shed 4 bases and J shed 1 base, with 18 bases lying between them. This CDR3 is 17 amino acids long. CDR3 nucleotides: TGTGCCAGCAGCCCCGGGACGCTCGTCCGGGGCACAGATACGCAGTATTTT. Translated: CASSPGTLVRGTDTQYF.

V is TRBV7-7 and J is TRBJ2-3, with no clear D. CDR1 and CDR2 (germline): SSHAT, FNYEAQ (reference sequence). The CDR3 length is 16 residues. Trimming stripped 5 bases from V and 0 bases from J, with 15 bases between. The CDR3 DNA reads TGTGCCAGCAGCCTAGAGATCATATTGAGCACAGATACGCAGTATTTT. It encodes CASSLEIILSTDTQYF. The complete variable domain, with remaining parts taken from reference TRBV7-7 and TRBJ2-3, reads GAGVSQSPRYKVTKRGQDVTLRCDPISSHATLYWYQQALGQGPEFLTYFNYEAQPDKSGLPSDRFSAERPEGSISTLTIQRTEQRDSAMYRCASSLEIILSTDTQYFGPGTRLTVL.

The chain recombines TRBV28 with TRBJ2-1; 9 nucleotides agree with TRBD1. CDR1 is MDHEN, CDR2 SYDVKM, per germline. V lost 6 bases to trimming and J lost 12 bases; unmatched junction nucleotides: 9. The CDR3 is 13 amino acids. The chain's CDR3 is CASSSGTGIGQFF. Written as DNA, the CDR3 is TGTGCCAGCAGCTCCGGGACAGGGATCGGGCAGTTCTTC.

There are a few counts of this clone. The CDR3 reads CASSPGGATNEKLFF. CDR3 nucleotide sequence: TGTGCCAGCAGCCCAGGGGGAGCAACTAATGAAAAACTGTTTTTT. The chain carries TRBV11-3 and TRBJ1-4; TRBD1 aligns across 7 bases. The CDR3 totals 15 residues. V was clipped by 5 bases and J by 0 bases; unmatched bases: 3. CDR1 and CDR2 from the germline V gene are SGHNT and YENEEA.

The chain combines TRBV1 with TRBJ1-5. TRBV1 is recorded as a pseudogene. This CDR3 region has 13 residues. In DNA form, the CDR3 reads TGCGCCAGCAGCCAGGGACTCAATCAGCCCCAGCATTTT. Translated: CASSQGLNQPQHF.

V and J are TRBV30 and TRBJ2-3; a possible D gene is TRBD1 (5 bases). This CDR3 has 14 residues. The ends were cut back, 8 bases at V and 0 bases at J, with 15 bases in the middle. From germline, CDR1 is GTSNPN and CDR2 SVGIG (reference sequence). The CDR3 sequence: CARQARGSTDTQYF. CDR3 sequence (DNA): TGTGCCCGTCAGGCTAGGGGAAGCACAGATACGCAGTATTTT.

The J gene is TRBJ1-1, the V gene TRBV30; 9 bases fit TRBD1. The germline gives CDR1 GTSNPN, CDR2 SVGIG (reference sequence). CDR3 length equals 15 residues. V shed 3 bases and J 0 bases; nucleotides not matched to a gene: 5. CDR3 bases: TGTGCCTGGAGCCGGGGGACAGGGTTGAACACTGAAGCTTTCTTT. Amino acids: CAWSRGTGLNTEAFF.

The chain carries TRBV12-5 and TRBJ2-5; TRBD1 matches 8 bases. The V gene's germline CDR1 is LGHNT and CDR2 FRNRAP. The CDR3 consists of 12 residues. CDR3 sequence: CASNRQGETQYF. DNA of the CDR3: TGTGCCAGCAACCGACAGGGGGAGACCCAGTACTTC.

J is TRBJ1-1 and V is TRBV6-8, with TRBD1 identical over 10 bases. CDR3 length: 14 amino acids. CDR1 MNHGY and CDR2 SAAAGT come from the germline V gene. V was pared by 6 bases and J by 11 bases, with 12 bases of the junction left unmatched. The CDR3 loop is CASRPRRDRGEAFF. The CDR3 region has the DNA TGTGCCAGCAGACCCCGCCGGGACAGGGGCGAGGCTTTCTTT.

This rearrangement joins TRBV6-8 to TRBJ2-3; D may be TRBD2 (5 bases). Germline assignment: CDR1 MNHGY and CDR2 SAAAGT. The CDR3 is 13 residues long. The germline V and J ends were trimmed by 5 bases and 3 bases, with 9 bases remaining between them. CDR3 DNA sequence: TGTGCCAGCAGTGAGGGCAGGACAGATACGCAGTATTTT. It translates to CASSEGRTDTQYF.

The V gene is TRBV6-8, the J gene TRBJ2-7; 7 bases map to TRBD1. The V and J ends lost 9 bases and 4 bases, in that order; junction bases with no gene match: 6. Germline lookup yields CDR1 MNHGY and CDR2 SAAAGT. The CDR3 is made up of 12 amino acids. The CDR3 region is CASGRGLYEQYF. CDR3 in DNA: TGTGCCAGTGGTAGGGGGCTGTACGAGCAGTACTTC.

The rearrangement joins TRBV11-3 to TRBJ1-2; 7 bases are shared with TRBD1. V lost 6 bases, J lost 2 bases, and 6 bases stayed unmatched. The germline V gene has CDR1 SGHNT and CDR2 YENEEA. The CDR3 loop spans 14 amino acids. CDR3 loop: CASRTGQWNYGYTF. The CDR3 nucleotides read TGTGCCAGCAGGACGGGACAGTGGAACTATGGCTACACCTTC.

The rearrangement links TRBV4-1 to TRBJ1-6; D gene unclear. The V gene's germline CDR1 is MGHRA and CDR2 YSYEKL. V gave up 6 bases and J gave up 10 bases, with 13 bases separating them. The CDR3 runs 13 residues. In DNA, the CDR3 is TGCGCCAGCAGTGACGTACGAAACTCACCCCTCCACTTT. Its protein product is CASSDVRNSPLHF.